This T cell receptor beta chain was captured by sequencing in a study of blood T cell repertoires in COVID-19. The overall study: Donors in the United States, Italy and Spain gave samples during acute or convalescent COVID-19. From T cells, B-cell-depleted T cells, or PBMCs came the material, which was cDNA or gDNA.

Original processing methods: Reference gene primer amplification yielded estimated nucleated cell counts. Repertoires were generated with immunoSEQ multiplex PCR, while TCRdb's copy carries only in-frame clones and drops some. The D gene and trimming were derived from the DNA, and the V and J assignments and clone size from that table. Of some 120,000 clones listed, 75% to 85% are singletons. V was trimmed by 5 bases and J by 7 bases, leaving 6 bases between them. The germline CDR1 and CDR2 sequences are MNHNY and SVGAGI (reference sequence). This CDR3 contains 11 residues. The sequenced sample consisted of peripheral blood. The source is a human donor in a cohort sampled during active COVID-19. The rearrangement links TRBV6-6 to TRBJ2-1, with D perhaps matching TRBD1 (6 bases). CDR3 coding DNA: TGTGCCAGCAGTAGGGGGAATGAGCAGTTCTTC. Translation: CASSRGNEQFF.